A single sample gave rise to the 5 T cell receptor beta chains below, sequenced in a study of post-analysis software for immune sequencing data. Study outcomes and limitations: Controls showed lower frequencies than patients for five TRBV segments, and TRBV5-6, TRBV5-1 and TRBV20-1 were among these.

The library was made from cDNA and included unique molecular identifiers. TCRdb analysed the PCR reads with MiXCR anew, one entry per CDR3 protein. The sample gives 650,000 to 850,000 distinct CDR3 sequences, about 43% of which show up once; 4% to 5% is in the top ten. No antigen has been assigned to these receptors. Sequencing used blood. Receptor source: a girl between 5 and 17 years old with multiple sclerosis.

This clonotype came up many times. The chain is built from TRBV6-5 and TRBJ2-5; 8 nucleotides line up with TRBD2. The CDR3 is 14 residues long. Germline V gene lookup returns CDR1 MNHEY and CDR2 SVGAGI. Trimming cost V 0 bases and J 4 bases; bases outside gene matches: 1. The CDR3 DNA reads as TGTGCCAGCAGTTACTCGAGCGGGAGAGAGACCCAGTACTTC. This encodes CASSYSSGRETQYF.

The V and J genes are TRBV20-1 and TRBJ2-5, with D maybe TRBD2 (7 bases). The CDR3 sequence is 15 residues long. V was trimmed by 3 bases and J by 3 bases, leaving 17 bases between them. The germline CDR1 and CDR2 sequences are DFQATT and SNEGSKA (reference sequence). This chain's CDR3 is CSASKVGGGKETQYF. DNA of the CDR3: TGCAGTGCTAGTAAGGTGGGAGGGGGAAAAGAGACCCAGTACTTC.

This clonotype has only a few counts. The V call is TRBV2, the J call TRBJ2-6; 11 bases match TRBD1. The CDR3 totals 17 residues. Per the germline V gene, CDR1 is SNHLY and CDR2 is FYNNEI. Unmatched junction bases numbered 6, after V lost 5 bases and J lost 3 bases. CDR3 in amino acids: CASSRDRGNYGANVLTF. The DNA for the CDR3 is TGTGCCAGCAGTCGGGACAGGGGGAATTATGGGGCCAACGTCCTGACTTTC.

The chain has TRBV20-1 and TRBJ2-7; D is ambiguous. CDR1 is DFQATT and CDR2 is SNEGSKA in the germline V gene (reference sequence). Trimming stripped 0 bases from V and 6 bases from J, with 12 bases between. The CDR3 extends over 13 amino acids. CDR3 nucleotides: TGCAGTGCTAGAGAAAGGGTAATGGGCGAGCAGTACTTC. Encoded protein: CSARERVMGEQYF.

The rearrangement links TRBV12-3 or TRBV12-4 to TRBJ2-1; 12 nucleotides align to TRBD2. CDR3 length: 14 residues. V gave up 3 bases and J gave up 10 bases; unmatched junction bases: 4. CDR3 in amino acids: CASSLTSGSVEQFF. The CDR3 nucleotides read TGTGCCAGCAGTTTGACTAGCGGGAGTGTAGAGCAGTTCTTC.